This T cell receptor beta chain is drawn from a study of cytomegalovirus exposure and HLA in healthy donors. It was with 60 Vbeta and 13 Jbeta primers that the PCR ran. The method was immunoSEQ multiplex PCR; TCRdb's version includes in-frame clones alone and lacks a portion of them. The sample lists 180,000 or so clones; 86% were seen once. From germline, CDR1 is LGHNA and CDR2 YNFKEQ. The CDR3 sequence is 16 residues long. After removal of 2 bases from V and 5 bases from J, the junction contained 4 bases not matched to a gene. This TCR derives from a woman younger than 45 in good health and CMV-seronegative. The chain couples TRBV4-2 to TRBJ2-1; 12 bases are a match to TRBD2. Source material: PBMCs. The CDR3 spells CASSQRLAGDNNEQFF. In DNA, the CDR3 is TGTGCCAGCAGCCAACGACTAGCGGGGGATAACAATGAGCAGTTCTTC.